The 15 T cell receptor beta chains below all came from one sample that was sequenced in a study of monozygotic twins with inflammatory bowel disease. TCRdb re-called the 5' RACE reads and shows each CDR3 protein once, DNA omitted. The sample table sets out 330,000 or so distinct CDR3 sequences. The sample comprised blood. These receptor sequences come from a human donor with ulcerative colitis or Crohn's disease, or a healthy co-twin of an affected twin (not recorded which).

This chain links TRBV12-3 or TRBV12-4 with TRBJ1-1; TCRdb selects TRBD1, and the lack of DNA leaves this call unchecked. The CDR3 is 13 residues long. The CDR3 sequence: CASRLRDTAEAFF.

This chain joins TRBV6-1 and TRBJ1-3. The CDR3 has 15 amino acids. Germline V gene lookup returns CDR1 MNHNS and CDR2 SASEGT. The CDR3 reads CASSPSGRSGNTIYF.

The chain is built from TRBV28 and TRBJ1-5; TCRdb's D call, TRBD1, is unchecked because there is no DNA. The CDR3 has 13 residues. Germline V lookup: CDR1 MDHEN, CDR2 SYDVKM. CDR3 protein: CASSSGNHQPRHF.

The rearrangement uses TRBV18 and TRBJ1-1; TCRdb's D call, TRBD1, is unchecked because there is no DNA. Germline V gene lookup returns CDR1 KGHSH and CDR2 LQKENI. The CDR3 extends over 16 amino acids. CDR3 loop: CASSPEPGQVNTEAFF.

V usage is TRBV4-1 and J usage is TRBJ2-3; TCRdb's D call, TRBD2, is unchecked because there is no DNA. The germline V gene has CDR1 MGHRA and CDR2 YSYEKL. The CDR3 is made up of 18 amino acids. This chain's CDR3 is CASSQHDVAGKGTDTQYF.

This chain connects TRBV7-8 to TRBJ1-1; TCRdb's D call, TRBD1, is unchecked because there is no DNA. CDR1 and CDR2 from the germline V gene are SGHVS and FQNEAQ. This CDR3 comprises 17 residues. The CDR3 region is CASSLLTAVESNTEAFF.

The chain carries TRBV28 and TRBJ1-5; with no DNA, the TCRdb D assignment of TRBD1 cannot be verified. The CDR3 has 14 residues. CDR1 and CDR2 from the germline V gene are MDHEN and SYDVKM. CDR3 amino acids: CASSLPGSPSAQHF.

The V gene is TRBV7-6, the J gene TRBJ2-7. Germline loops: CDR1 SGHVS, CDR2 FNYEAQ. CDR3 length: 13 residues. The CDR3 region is CASSLESYQEQYF. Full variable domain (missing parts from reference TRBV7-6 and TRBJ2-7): GAGVSQSPRYKVTKRGQDVALRCDPISGHVSLYWYRQALGQGPEFLTYFNYEAQQDKSGLPNDRFSAERPEGSISTLTIQRTEQRDSAMYRCASSLESYQEQYFGPGTRLTVT.

CDR3 sequence reads: CASSMGLAGGNEQFF. V usage is TRBV19 and J usage is TRBJ2-1; the D call from TCRdb, TRBD2, cannot be confirmed without DNA. CDR1 is LNHDA, CDR2 SQIVND, per germline (reference sequence). The CDR3 has 15 residues.

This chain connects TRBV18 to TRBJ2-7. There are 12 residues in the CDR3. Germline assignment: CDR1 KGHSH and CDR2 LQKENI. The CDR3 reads CASSRDRGEQYF. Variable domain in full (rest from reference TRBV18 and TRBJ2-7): NAGVMQNPRHLVRRRGQEARLRCSPMKGHSHVYWYRQLPEEGLKFMVYLQKENIIDESGMPKERFSAEFPKEGPSILRIQQVVRGDSAAYFCASSRDRGEQYFGPGTRLTVT.

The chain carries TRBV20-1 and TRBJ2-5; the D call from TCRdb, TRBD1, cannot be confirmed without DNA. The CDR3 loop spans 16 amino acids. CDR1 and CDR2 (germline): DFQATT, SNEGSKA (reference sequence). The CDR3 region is CSPNPPLGQGQETQYF.

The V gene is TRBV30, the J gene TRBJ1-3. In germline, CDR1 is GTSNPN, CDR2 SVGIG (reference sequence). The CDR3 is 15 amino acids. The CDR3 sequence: CAWSLISHSGNTIYF.

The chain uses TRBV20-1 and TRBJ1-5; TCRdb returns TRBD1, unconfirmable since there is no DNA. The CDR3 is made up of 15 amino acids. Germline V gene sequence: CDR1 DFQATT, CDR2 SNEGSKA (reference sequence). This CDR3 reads CSAPPQGIGNQPQHF.

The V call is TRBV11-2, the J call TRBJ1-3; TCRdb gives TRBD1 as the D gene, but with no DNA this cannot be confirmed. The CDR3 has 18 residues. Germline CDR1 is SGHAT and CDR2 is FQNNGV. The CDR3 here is CASSLRGAQTFSGNTIYF.

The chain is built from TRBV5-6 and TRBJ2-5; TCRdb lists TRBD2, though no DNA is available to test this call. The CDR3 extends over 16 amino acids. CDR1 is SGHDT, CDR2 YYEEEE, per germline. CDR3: CASTARTSAYQETQYF.